The source of this T cell receptor (beta chain) is a study of T-cell reconstitution after alpha-beta-depleted transplantation in children. This clonotype was picked up a small number of times. Its target is not known. Study conclusions and caveats: In some patients, recipient T cells and intrathymic progenitors surviving conditioning explained high day-60 diversity. From newly produced T cells came most of the T-cell counts and diversity one year after transplant. Alpha-beta T cells about two months after transplant reportedly derived from several hundred expanded graft clones.

Unique molecular identifiers were incorporated when the TCRbeta library was constructed. TCRdb processed the PCR reads anew with MiXCR; each CDR3 protein has one entry. The sample contains hundreds of thousands of distinct CDR3 sequences, less than 20% of which appear only once. The receptor was isolated from a male patient under 18 who had a stem cell transplant for acute lymphoblastic leukemia, so the T cells may come from the graft donor. The sequencing used PBMCs, mostly from graft donor cells, collected 360 days after TCRalphabeta/CD19-depleted stem cell transplant.

CDR3 DNA: TGTGCCAGCAGTTTAATGCGGTTGGGACAAGAGACCCAGTACTTC. It translates to CASSLMRLGQETQYF. The chain links TRBV27 to TRBJ2-5; unclear D gene. The V and J ends lost 2 bases and 2 bases respectively, with 12 bases between them. The CDR3 is 15 residues long. Germline CDR1 reads MNHEY; CDR2 reads SMNVEV (reference sequence).